Below are 3 T cell receptor beta chains sequenced from a single sample in a study of T-cell memory formation after mild COVID-19. Each CDR3 protein gets one entry after TCRdb re-called the 5' RACE reads with MiXCR. This table holds just over 150,000 distinct CDR3 sequences, around a third found once. Material for sequencing was PBMCs or a T cell subset sorted from them (not recorded which). These receptors all come from an adult woman who had mild COVID-19 (a few samples of this study predate the infection). Cell type and time point are not known.

The chain links TRBV12-3 or TRBV12-4 to TRBJ2-3; 8 nucleotides line up with TRBD2. This CDR3 contains 15 residues. The V and J ends lost 3 bases and 6 bases, in that order; junction bases with no gene match: 8. CDR3 sequence (DNA): TGTGCCAGCAGTTTGGAAACCAGCGGGAGCGATACGCAGTATTTT. Translating gives CASSLETSGSDTQYF.

This clonotype was seen a few times. Here the CDR3 DNA reads TGCGCCAGCAGCTTGGGCCTTGACGCCAGGGCGATCCCCATGAACACTGAAGCTTTCTTT. It encodes CASSLGLDARAIPMNTEAFF. V is TRBV5-1 and J is TRBJ1-1, with D possibly TRBD1 on 5 matching bases. Trimming removed 0 bases at V and 0 bases at J, with 24 bases between. CDR3 length equals 20 residues. The germline CDR1 and CDR2 sequences are SGHRS and YFSETQ.

This clonotype came up a few times. The chain is built from TRBV7-8 and TRBJ2-7; TRBD2 agrees at 9 bases. After removal of 2 bases from V and 4 bases from J, the junction contained 18 bases not matched to a gene. Looked up from germline, CDR1 is SGHVS and CDR2 is FQNEAQ. CDR3 length: 19 residues. The CDR3: CASSLRASGAGRRGYEQYF. The CDR3 DNA is TGTGCCAGCAGCTTAAGGGCTAGCGGGGCCGGGCGGCGAGGGTACGAGCAGTACTTC.